These 18 T cell receptor beta chains originate from one sample sequenced in a study of early T cells in non-severe SARS-CoV-2 infection. Via MiXCR, TCRdb re-called the 5' RACE reads, giving one row per CDR3 protein. Of about 64,000 distinct CDR3 sequences listed, less than 20% are singletons. The sample was whole blood, taken at baseline. These TCRs come from an adult who was a healthcare worker with PCR-confirmed SARS-CoV-2 infection or an uninfected control (not recorded which).

The chain couples TRBV9 to TRBJ1-4, with D uncertain. This CDR3 is built from 15 residues. Germline V gene sequence: CDR1 SGDLS, CDR2 YYNGEE. Trimming stripped 3 bases from V and 0 bases from J, with 9 bases between. CDR3 nucleotide sequence: TGTGCCAGCAGCGGGCACCCTGCAACTAATGAAAAACTGTTTTTT. This translates into CASSGHPATNEKLFF.

This clonotype appeared a few times. The CDR3 loop reads CASSPPGQKRVYTF. The CDR3 DNA follows: TGTGCCAGCAGTCCCCCTGGACAGAAAAGGGTCTACACCTTC. The chain recombines TRBV6-5 with TRBJ1-2; the D gene is possibly TRBD1 (6 bases). V gave up 5 bases and J gave up 10 bases, with 20 bases separating them. There are 14 residues in the CDR3. The germline gives CDR1 MNHEY, CDR2 SVGAGI.

This clonotype was seen more than once but under ten times. This CDR3 is CSAVRDTEAFF. The CDR3 region has the DNA TGCAGCGCGGTCCGTGACACTGAAGCTTTCTTT. The J gene is TRBJ1-1, the V gene TRBV29-1; D call uncertain. Germline CDR1 reads SQVTM; CDR2 reads ANQGSEA. Trimming stripped 7 bases from V and 3 bases from J, with 9 bases between. The CDR3 totals 11 residues.

This clonotype was seen more than once but under ten times. The gene calls are TRBV12-3 or TRBV12-4 and TRBJ2-1, with D tentatively TRBD1 (6 bases). The CDR3 consists of 16 residues. Trimming left V 2 bases short and J 6 bases short, with 17 bases between. DNA for the CDR3: TGTGCCAGCAGTTTAAGGCCAGGGGTTTCGGGCAATGAGCAGTTCTTC. This codes for CASSLRPGVSGNEQFF.

This clonotype has just a few counts. V is TRBV5-5 and J is TRBJ2-2, with D uncertain. This CDR3 contains 17 residues. V was trimmed by 4 bases and J by 0 bases, leaving 16 bases between them. Germline values: CDR1 SGHKS, CDR2 YYEKEE (reference sequence). The CDR3 reads CASSTTSAYPNTGELFF. For the CDR3, the DNA is TGTGCCAGCAGCACCACGTCCGCCTACCCGAACACCGGGGAGCTGTTTTTT.

This clonotype has a handful of counts. The chain links TRBV19 to TRBJ2-3; a weak D match, TRBD2 (5 bases). Per the germline V gene, CDR1 is LNHDA and CDR2 is SQIVND (reference sequence). The CDR3 spans 14 residues. V gave up 4 bases and J gave up 7 bases, with 15 bases separating them. The CDR3 reads CASSRGGSANTQYF. The CDR3 nucleotides read TGTGCCAGTAGTAGGGGTGGGAGTGCAAATACGCAGTATTTT.

The chain has TRBV2 and TRBJ2-3; TRBD2 agrees at 11 bases. The J segment lost 1 base and the V segment lost 4 bases, leaving 7 bases of the junction unmatched. Germline values: CDR1 SNHLY, CDR2 FYNNEI. The CDR3 loop spans 17 amino acids. For the CDR3, the DNA is TGTGCCAGCAGTGGAACTAGCGGGGGTCGAGGCACAGATACGCAGTATTTT. It yields the protein CASSGTSGGRGTDTQYF.

This clonotype was observed a few times. The genes are TRBV20-1 and TRBJ2-3, with no clear D. This CDR3 has 14 residues. Trimming cost V 1 base and J 0 bases, with 8 bases left between them. Germline values: CDR1 DFQATT, CDR2 SNEGSKA (reference sequence). CDR3 coding DNA: TGCAGTGCTAGAGGGCCTCCTAGCACAGATACGCAGTATTTT. Protein sequence: CSARGPPSTDTQYF.

This clonotype was picked up a small number of times. V gene TRBV20-1 combines with J gene TRBJ2-1; the D gene is possibly TRBD2 (5 bases). V was cut by 5 bases and J by 8 bases, with 16 bases left in between. Per the germline V gene, CDR1 is DFQATT and CDR2 is SNEGSKA (reference sequence). This CDR3 comprises 13 residues. The CDR3 sequence is CSAPGVGSHEQFF. The CDR3, as DNA: TGCAGTGCTCCCGGGGTAGGGTCCCATGAGCAGTTCTTC.

The chain carries TRBV20-1 and TRBJ2-5, with D uncertain. The germline CDR1 and CDR2 sequences are DFQATT and SNEGSKA (reference sequence). This CDR3 is built from 13 residues. The germline V and J ends were trimmed by 3 bases and 4 bases, with 12 bases remaining between them. The CDR3 loop is CSASHNPTETQYF. The CDR3 bases are TGCAGTGCTAGCCACAACCCAACAGAGACCCAGTACTTC.

The CDR3, as DNA: TGTGCCAGCAGTCCCGGGACAGGGAACCGGAATGAGCAGTTCTTC. Its translation: CASSPGTGNRNEQFF. The chain combines TRBV28 with TRBJ2-1, with 9 bases that match TRBD1. Germline-derived CDR1 and CDR2 are MDHEN and SYDVKM. V shed 5 bases, J shed 7 bases, and the junction held 9 bases outside the gene matches. This CDR3 contains 15 residues.

There are a few counts of this clonotype. The chain is built from TRBV3-1 and TRBJ1-1; TRBD1 matches 12 bases. Looked up from germline, CDR1 is LGHDT and CDR2 is YNNKEL (reference sequence). The CDR3 covers 14 residues. V shed 4 bases, J shed 6 bases, and the junction held 3 bases outside the gene matches. The CDR3 DNA reads TGTGCCAGCAGCCCGGGACAGGGGGCCTCTGAAGCTTTCTTT. This codes for CASSPGQGASEAFF.

Only a few counts were recorded for this clonotype. The genes are TRBV7-2 and TRBJ2-1; D gene unclear. The CDR3 spans 12 residues. Trimming shortened V by 2 bases and J by 8 bases, and 7 bases separated the two germline ends. Germline lookup yields CDR1 SGHTA and CDR2 FQGNSA. The CDR3 DNA reads as TGTGCCAGCAGCTTATCCCAGGATGAGCAGTTCTTC. This codes for CASSLSQDEQFF. The entire variable domain, with the rest obtained from reference TRBV7-2 and TRBJ2-1, is as follows: GAGVSQSPSNKVTEKGKDVELRCDPISGHTALYWYRQSLGQGLEFLIYFQGNSAPDKSGLPSDRFSAERTGGSVSTLTIQRTQQEDSAVYLCASSLSQDEQFFGPGTRLTVL.

This clonotype was counted between two and nine times. The J gene is TRBJ2-4, the V gene TRBV4-1; TRBD1 is a possible D gene (5 bases). Per the germline V gene, CDR1 is MGHRA and CDR2 is YSYEKL. Trimming took off 0 bases at V and 7 bases at J, with 16 bases between the two ends. The CDR3 spans 16 residues. CDR3 DNA sequence: TGCGCCAGCAGCCAAGAAGGGGCCGGACGGTCGAACATTCAGTACTTC. This gives the protein CASSQEGAGRSNIQYF.

This clonotype appeared a few times. This chain uses TRBV5-6 with TRBJ2-7; no reliable D call. Germline loops: CDR1 SGHDT, CDR2 YYEEEE. V was cut by 3 bases and J by 0 bases, with 13 bases left in between. The CDR3 length is 15 residues. CDR3 residues: CASSSLNQFSYEQYF. The CDR3 DNA reads TGTGCCAGCAGCTCTCTAAACCAGTTCTCCTACGAGCAGTACTTC.

This clonotype has just a few counts. The chain couples TRBV25-1 to TRBJ2-5; D is unresolved. This CDR3 has 10 amino acids. CDR1 and CDR2 (germline): MGHDK, SYGVNS. V was trimmed by 8 bases and J by 7 bases, leaving 8 bases between them. CDR3 DNA: TGTGCCAGCCGACCGTCGACCCAGTACTTC. It yields the protein CASRPSTQYF.

The chain has TRBV5-4 and TRBJ2-5; D ambiguous. The V end was cut by 1 base, the J end by 0 bases, with 7 bases between. CDR3 length: 14 residues. Germline V gene sequence: CDR1 SGHNT, CDR2 YYREEE (reference sequence). Here the CDR3 reads CASSLRADQETQYF. The CDR3 DNA is TGTGCCAGCAGCTTGAGGGCGGACCAAGAGACCCAGTACTTC. The full variable domain, its missing parts supplied by reference TRBV5-4 and TRBJ2-5, is ETGVTQSPTHLIKTRGQQVTLRCSSQSGHNTVSWYQQALGQGPQFIFQYYREEENGRGNFPPRFSGLQFPNYSSELNVNALELDDSALYLCASSLRADQETQYFGPGTRLLVL.

This clonotype was observed a handful of times. The rearrangement joins TRBV5-1 to TRBJ2-7; 12 nucleotides agree with TRBD2. Per germline, CDR1 SGHRS and CDR2 YFSETQ. CDR3 length: 15 amino acids. V was pared by 0 bases and J by 3 bases, with 1 base of the junction left unmatched. The CDR3 loop is CASSLGLAGVYEQYF. Written as DNA, the CDR3 is TGCGCCAGCAGCTTGGGACTAGCGGGAGTCTACGAGCAGTACTTC.